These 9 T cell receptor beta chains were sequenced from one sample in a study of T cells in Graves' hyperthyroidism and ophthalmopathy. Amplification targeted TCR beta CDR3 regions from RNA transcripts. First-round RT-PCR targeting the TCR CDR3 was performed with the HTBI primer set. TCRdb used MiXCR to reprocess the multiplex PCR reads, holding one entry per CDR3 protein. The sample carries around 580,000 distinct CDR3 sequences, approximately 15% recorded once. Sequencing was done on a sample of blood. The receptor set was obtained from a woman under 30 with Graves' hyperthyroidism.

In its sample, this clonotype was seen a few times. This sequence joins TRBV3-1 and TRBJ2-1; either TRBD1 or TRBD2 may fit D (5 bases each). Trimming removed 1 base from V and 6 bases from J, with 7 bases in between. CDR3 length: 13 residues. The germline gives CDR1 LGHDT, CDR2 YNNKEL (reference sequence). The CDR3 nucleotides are TGTGCCAGCAGCCAAGGGGACCCCAATGAGCAGTTCTTC. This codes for CASSQGDPNEQFF.

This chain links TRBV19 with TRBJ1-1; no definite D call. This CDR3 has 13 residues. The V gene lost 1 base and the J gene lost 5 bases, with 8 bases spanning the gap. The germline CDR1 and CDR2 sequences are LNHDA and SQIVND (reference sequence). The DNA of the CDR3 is TGTGCCAGTAGTATAGTCCGGGAAACTGAAGCTTTCTTT. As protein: CASSIVRETEAFF.

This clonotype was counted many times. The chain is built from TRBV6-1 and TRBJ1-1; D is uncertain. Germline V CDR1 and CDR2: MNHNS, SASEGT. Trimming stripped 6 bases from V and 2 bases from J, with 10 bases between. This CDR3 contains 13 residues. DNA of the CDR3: TGTGCCAGCAGAAGGGTGGGTAACACTGAAGCTTTCTTT. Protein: CASRRVGNTEAFF.

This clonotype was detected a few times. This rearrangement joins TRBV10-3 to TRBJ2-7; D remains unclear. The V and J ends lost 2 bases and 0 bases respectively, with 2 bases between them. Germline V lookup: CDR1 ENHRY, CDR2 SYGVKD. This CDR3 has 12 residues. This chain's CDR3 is CAISELSYEQYF. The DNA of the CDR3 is TGTGCCATCAGTGAGCTCTCCTACGAGCAGTACTTC.

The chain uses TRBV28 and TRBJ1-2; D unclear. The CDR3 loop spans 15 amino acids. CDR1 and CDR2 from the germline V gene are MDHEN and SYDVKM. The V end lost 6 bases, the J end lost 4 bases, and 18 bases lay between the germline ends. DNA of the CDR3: TGTGCCAGCAGCGGTCCCGCAGCGGGCGCCTATGGCTACACCTTC. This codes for CASSGPAAGAYGYTF.

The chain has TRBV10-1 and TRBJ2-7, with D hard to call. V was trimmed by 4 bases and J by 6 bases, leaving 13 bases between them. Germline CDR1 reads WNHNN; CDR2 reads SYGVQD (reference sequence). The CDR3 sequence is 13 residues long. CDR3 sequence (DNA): TGCGCCAGCAGTGCGGCTGTCTACGGCGAGCAGTACTTC. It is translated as CASSAAVYGEQYF.

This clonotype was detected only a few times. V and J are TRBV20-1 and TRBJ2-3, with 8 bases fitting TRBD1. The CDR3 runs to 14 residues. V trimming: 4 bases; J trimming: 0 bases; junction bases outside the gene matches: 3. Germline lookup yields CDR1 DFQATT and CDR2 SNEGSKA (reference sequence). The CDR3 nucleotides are TGCAGTGCTAACAGGGGGACTAGCACAGATACGCAGTATTTT. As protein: CSANRGTSTDTQYF.

The CDR3 DNA reads TGTGCCAGCAGCCCCTCGGGTTACAGCTCCTACGAGCAGTACTTC. It is translated as CASSPSGYSSYEQYF. The chain recombines TRBV3-1 with TRBJ2-7; unclear D gene. Germline lookup yields CDR1 LGHDT and CDR2 YNNKEL (reference sequence). The CDR3 sequence is 15 residues long. The V and J ends lost 4 bases and 0 bases respectively, with 13 bases between them.

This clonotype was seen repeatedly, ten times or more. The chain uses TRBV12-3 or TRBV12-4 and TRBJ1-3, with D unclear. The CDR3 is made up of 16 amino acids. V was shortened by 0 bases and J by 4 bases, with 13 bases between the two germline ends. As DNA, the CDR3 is TGTGCCAGCAGTTTAGCGCGCGGCACTTTGGGAAACACCATATATTTT. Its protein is CASSLARGTLGNTIYF.